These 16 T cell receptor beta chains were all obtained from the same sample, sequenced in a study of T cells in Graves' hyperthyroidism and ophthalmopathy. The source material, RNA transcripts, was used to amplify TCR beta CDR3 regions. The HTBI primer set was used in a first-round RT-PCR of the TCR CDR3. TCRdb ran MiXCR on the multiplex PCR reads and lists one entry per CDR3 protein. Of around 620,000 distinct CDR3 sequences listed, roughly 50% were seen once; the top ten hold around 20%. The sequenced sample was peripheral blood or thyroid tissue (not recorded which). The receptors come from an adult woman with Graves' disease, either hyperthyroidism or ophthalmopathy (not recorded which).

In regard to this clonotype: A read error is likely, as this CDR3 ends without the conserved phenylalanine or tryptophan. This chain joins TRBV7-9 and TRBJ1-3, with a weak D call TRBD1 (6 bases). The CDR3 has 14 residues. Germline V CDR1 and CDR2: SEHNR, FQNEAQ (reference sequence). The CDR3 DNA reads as TGTGCCAGCAGCTTGAGGACAGCTGGAAGCACCATATATTCT. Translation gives CASSLRTAGSTIYS.

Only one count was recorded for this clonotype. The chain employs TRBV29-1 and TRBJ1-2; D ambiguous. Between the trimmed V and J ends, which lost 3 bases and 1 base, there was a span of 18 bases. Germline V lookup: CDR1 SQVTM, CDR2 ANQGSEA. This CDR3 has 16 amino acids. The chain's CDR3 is CSVEPESGLNNYGYTF. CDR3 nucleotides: TGCAGCGTTGAGCCCGAGTCAGGACTTAATAACTATGGCTACACCTTC.

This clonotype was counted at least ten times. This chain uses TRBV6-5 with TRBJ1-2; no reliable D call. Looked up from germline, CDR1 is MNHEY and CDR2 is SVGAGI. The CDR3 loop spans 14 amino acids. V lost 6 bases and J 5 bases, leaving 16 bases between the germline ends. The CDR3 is CASSPVVEIYGYTF. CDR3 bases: TGTGCCAGCAGCCCAGTGGTCGAGATATATGGCTACACCTTC.

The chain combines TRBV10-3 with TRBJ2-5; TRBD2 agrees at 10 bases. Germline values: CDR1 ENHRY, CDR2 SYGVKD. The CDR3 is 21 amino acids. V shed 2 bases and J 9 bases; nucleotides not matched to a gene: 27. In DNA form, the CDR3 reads TGTGCCATCAGTGAGGAGGGGCTGATTCCCATAATTGGACTAGCGGTTGAGGCCCAGTACTTC. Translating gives CAISEEGLIPIIGLAVEAQYF.

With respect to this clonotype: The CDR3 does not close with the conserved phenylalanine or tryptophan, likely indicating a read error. The CDR3 region is CASSLLLGQPQHL. CDR3 bases: TGTGCCAGCAGTCTTCTTTTAGGGCAGCCCCAGCATCTT. V is TRBV7-9 and J is TRBJ1-5; no reliable D call. The CDR3 sequence is 13 residues long. Germline V gene sequence: CDR1 SEHNR, CDR2 FQNEAQ (reference sequence). Trimming stripped 6 bases from V and 7 bases from J, with 13 bases between.

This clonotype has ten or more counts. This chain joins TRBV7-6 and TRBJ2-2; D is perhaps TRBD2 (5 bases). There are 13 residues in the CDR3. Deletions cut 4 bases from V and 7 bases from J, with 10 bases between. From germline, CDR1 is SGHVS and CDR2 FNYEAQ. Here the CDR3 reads CASSSTSLGELFF. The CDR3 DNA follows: TGTGCCAGCAGCTCCACTAGTCTCGGGGAGCTGTTTTTT.

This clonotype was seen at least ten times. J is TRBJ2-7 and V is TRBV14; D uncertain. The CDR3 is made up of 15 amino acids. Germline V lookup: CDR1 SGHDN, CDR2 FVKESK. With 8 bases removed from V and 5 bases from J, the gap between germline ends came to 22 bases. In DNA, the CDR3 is TGTGCCAGCTCCGCTAGTGCCCACCCAGCCCACGAGCAGTACTTC. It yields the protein CASSASAHPAHEQYF.

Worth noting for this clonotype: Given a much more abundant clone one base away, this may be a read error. The CDR3 loop reads CASSPNGAGNTIYF. In DNA, the CDR3 is TGTGCCAGCAGCCCGAACGGGGCTGGAAACACCATATATTTT. This rearrangement joins TRBV7-9 to TRBJ1-3; D gene ambiguous. The CDR3 covers 14 residues. Germline-derived CDR1 and CDR2 are SEHNR and FQNEAQ (reference sequence). Trimming stripped 5 bases from V and 2 bases from J, with 10 bases between.

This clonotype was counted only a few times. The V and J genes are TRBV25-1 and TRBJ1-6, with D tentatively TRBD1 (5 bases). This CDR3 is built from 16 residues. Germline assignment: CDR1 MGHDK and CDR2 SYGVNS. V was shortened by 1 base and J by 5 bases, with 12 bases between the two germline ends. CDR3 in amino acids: CASSEFGGKNNSPLHF. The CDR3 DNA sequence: TGTGCCAGCAGTGAATTCGGGGGGAAAAATAATTCACCCCTCCACTTT.

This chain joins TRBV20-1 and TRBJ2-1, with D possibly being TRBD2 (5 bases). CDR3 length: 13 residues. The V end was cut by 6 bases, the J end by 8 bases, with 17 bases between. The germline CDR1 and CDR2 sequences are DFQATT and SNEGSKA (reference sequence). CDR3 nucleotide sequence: TGCAGTGCCAAAGGGAGATCGGCGGATGAGCAGTTCTTC. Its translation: CSAKGRSADEQFF.

This CDR3 is CASSWTGTARTEAFF. The CDR3 DNA reads as TGCGCCAGCAGCTGGACCGGGACGGCGCGAACTGAAGCTTTCTTT. This chain uses TRBV5-1 with TRBJ1-1; tentatively, D is TRBD1 (5 bases). Per germline, CDR1 SGHRS and CDR2 YFSETQ. This CDR3 comprises 15 residues. Trimming took 3 bases from V and 5 from J, leaving 17 bases between them.

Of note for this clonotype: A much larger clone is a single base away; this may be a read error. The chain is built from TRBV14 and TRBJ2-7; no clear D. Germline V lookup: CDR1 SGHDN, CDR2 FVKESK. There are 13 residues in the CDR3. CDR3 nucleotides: TGTGCCCGCAGCCAATGGCCCCACTACGAGCAGTACTTC. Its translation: CARSQWPHYEQYF.

The DNA for the CDR3 is TGTGCCATCAGTGCGGACTTTCCCTACGAGCAGTACTTC. Amino acid sequence: CAISADFPYEQYF. The chain links TRBV10-3 to TRBJ2-7; weak D call: TRBD2 (5 bases). The CDR3 runs 13 residues. The germline gives CDR1 ENHRY, CDR2 SYGVKD. V was clipped by 4 bases and J by 2 bases, with 9 bases between them.

CDR3 in amino acids: CASSRGGENSYEQYF. CDR3 DNA: TGCGCCAGCAGCCGTGGGGGGGAGAACTCCTACGAGCAGTACTTC. V is TRBV10-2 and J is TRBJ2-7, with 7 bases matching TRBD2. V shed 6 bases and J 0 bases; nucleotides not matched to a gene: 8. Germline V gene sequence: CDR1 WSHSY, CDR2 SAAADI. The CDR3 spans 15 residues.

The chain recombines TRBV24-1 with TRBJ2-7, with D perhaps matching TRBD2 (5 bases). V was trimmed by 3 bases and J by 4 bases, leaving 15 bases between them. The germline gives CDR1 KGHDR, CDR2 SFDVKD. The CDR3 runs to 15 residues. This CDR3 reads CATSDGSGRPYEQYF. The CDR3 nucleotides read TGTGCCACCAGTGATGGGAGCGGCAGGCCTTACGAGCAGTACTTC.

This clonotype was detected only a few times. CDR3 region: CASSSSVNQPQHF. In DNA, the CDR3 is TGTGCCAGCAGCTCCTCGGTAAATCAGCCCCAGCATTTT. The J gene is TRBJ1-5, the V gene TRBV7-9; D gene unclear. Trimming took off 4 bases at V and 4 bases at J, with 8 bases between the two ends. The germline V gene has CDR1 SEHNR and CDR2 FQNEAQ (reference sequence). The CDR3 has 13 residues.